This T cell receptor beta chain was captured in a study of response to subunit inactivated influenza vaccine. Using its own MiXCR run on the RT-PCR reads, TCRdb lists one record per CDR3 protein. The table lists about 540,000 distinct CDR3 sequences, under 30% of them singletons, with 2.5% to 3% in the top ten. Germline V gene lookup returns CDR1 SGHRS and CDR2 YFSETQ. CDR3 length equals 15 residues. Deletions cut 2 bases from V and 4 bases from J, with 16 bases between. The data also belong to a second study, concerning T cells expressing NK-cell markers. According to that study: UMIs accompanied the 5'RACE template switching by which TCR beta cDNA was made. Seven donors tested HCMV-seropositive and one tested seronegative among the eight sequenced. In roughly six donors, dominant CD3+CD56+NKG2C+ clonotypes ranked among the top 10 CD8+ clonotypes.

The sample in question was CD4+ T cells sorted from PBMCs, obtained roughly 12 days after vaccination. The chain has TRBV5-1 and TRBJ2-7; tentative D call: TRBD1 (6 bases). This sequence originates from a man aged 45-65 years who received an inactivated influenza vaccine. For the CDR3, the DNA is TGCGCCAGCAGCTTACAGGGAGTTAATGTGTACGAGCAGTACTTC. Its protein product is CASSLQGVNVYEQYF.